This T cell receptor beta chain was observed in a study of radiotherapy plus CTLA-4 blockade in lung cancer (dated by TCRdb to the late 2010s). About the investigation overall: Objective responses were observed in roughly a sixth of enrolled patients, and disease control was achieved in approximately 32%.

In regard to this clone: Its binding antigen is unknown. The input lacks base qualities; no much larger clone sits a single base away.

In this study, focal radiation therapy paired with CTLA-4 blockade (ipilimumab) was tested in patients who had chemo-refractory metastatic non-small-cell lung cancer. The library relied on the immunoSEQ multiplex PCR assay. Drawn from immuneACCESS, this table holds only the in-frame rearrangements with V and J called that TCRdb kept. Clones are partly lost; checked studies trace under half to an unresolved V gene and leave the rest unexplained. The sample has 45,000 or so clones on record, 55% to 80% of them singletons. The top ten clonotypes cover 3.5% of the sample. The investigation overall reported the following: Early dynamic changes in blood T cell clones, together with increased serum interferon-beta after radiation, were reported as the strongest predictors of response. TCR clones derived from tumors expanded in peripheral blood after treatment with radiotherapy and ipilimumab.

From a lookup of the germline V gene, CDR1 and CDR2 are MNHNS and SASEGT. From V the trimming removes 4 bases and from J it removes 2 bases, while the gene matches leave 4 bases of the junction unaccounted for. Its CDR3 holds 15 amino acids, cysteine through phenylalanine. Only the CDR3 DNA stays, 45 bases, in frame from base 1. The TCR was taken from a human donor with non-small cell lung cancer who had a complete response to radiotherapy plus ipilimumab. The rearranged segments are TRBV6-1 and TRBJ2-1, and 8 junctional nucleotides match TRBD2. The sequences come from peripheral blood, collected from a patient treated with radiotherapy plus ipilimumab. The CDR3 has the sequence CASSGGGITYNEQFF. The nucleotide sequence is given as TGTGCCAGCAGTGGCGGGGGGATCACCTACAATGAGCAGTTCTTC.